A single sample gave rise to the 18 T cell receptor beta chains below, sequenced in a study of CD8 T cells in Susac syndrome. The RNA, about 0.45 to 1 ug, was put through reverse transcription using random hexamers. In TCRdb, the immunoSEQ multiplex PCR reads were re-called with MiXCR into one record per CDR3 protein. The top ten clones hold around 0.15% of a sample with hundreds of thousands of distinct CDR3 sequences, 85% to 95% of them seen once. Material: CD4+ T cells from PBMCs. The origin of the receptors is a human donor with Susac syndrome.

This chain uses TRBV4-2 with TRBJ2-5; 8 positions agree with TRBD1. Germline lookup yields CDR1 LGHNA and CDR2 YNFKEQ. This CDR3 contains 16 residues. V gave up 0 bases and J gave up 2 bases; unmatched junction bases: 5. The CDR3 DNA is TGTGCCAGCAGCCAAGAAGGACAGGGTGGTCAAGAGACCCAGTACTTC. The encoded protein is CASSQEGQGGQETQYF.

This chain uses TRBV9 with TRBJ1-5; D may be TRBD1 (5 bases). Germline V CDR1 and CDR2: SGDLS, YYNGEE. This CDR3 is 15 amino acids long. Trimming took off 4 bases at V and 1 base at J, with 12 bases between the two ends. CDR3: CASSLTDASNQPQHF. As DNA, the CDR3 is TGTGCCAGCAGCCTGACAGATGCGAGCAATCAGCCCCAGCATTTT. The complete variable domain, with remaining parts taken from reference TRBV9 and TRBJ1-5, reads DSGVTQTPKHLITATGQRVTLRCSPRSGDLSVYWYQQSLDQGLQFLIQYYNGEERAKGNILERFSAQQFPDLHSELNLSSLELGDSALYFCASSLTDASNQPQHFGDGTRLSIL.

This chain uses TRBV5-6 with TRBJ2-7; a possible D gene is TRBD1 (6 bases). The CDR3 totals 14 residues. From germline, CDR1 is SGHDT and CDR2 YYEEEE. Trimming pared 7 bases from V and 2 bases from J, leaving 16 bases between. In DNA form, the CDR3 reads TGTGCCAGCTCGAACCTCAGGGGCACCTACGAGCAGTACTTC. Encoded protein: CASSNLRGTYEQYF.

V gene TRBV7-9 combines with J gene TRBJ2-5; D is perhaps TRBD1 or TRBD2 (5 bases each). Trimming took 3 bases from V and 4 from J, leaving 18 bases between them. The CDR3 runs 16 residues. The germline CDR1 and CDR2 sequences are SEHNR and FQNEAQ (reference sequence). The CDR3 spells CASSFTGLARGETQYF. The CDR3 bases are TGTGCCAGCAGCTTTACCGGTCTAGCAAGGGGAGAGACCCAGTACTTC. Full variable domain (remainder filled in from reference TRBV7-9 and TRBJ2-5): DTGVSQNPRHKITKRGQNVTFRCDPISEHNRLYWYRQTLGQGPEFLTYFQNEAQLEKSRLLSDRFSAERPKGSFSTLEIQRTEQGDSAMYLCASSFTGLARGETQYFGPGTRLLVL.

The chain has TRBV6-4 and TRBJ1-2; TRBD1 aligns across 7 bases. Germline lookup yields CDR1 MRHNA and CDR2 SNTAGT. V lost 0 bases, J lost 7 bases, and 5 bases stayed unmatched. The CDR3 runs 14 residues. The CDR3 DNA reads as TGTGCCAGCAGTGACTCACAGGGGAAAGGTGGCTACACCTTC. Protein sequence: CASSDSQGKGGYTF.

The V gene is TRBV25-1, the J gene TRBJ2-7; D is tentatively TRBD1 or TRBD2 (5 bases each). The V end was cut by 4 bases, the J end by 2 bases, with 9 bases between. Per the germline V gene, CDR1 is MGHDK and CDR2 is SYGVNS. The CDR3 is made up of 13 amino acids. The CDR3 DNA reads TGTGCCAGCAGTGGGGACGCCGCCTACGAGCAGTACTTC. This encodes CASSGDAAYEQYF.

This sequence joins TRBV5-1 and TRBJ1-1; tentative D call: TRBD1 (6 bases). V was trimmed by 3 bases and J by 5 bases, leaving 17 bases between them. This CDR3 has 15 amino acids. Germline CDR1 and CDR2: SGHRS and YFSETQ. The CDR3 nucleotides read TGCGCCAGCAGCTCGCGAGGAGAGGACAGTACTGAAGCTTTCTTT. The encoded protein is CASSSRGEDSTEAFF.

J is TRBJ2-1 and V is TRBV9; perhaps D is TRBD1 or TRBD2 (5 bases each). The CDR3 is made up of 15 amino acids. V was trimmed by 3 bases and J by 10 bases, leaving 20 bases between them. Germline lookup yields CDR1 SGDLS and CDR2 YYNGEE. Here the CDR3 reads CASSAPGTAFAEQFF. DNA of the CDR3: TGTGCCAGCAGCGCCCCAGGGACCGCCTTTGCAGAGCAGTTCTTC.

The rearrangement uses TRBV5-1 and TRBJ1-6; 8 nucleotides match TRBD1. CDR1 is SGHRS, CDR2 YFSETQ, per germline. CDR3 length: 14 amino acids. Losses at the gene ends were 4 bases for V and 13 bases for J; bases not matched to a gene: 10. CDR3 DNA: TGCGCCAGCAGCCCTGACAGGGGAACCTATCCCCTCCACTTT. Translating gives CASSPDRGTYPLHF.

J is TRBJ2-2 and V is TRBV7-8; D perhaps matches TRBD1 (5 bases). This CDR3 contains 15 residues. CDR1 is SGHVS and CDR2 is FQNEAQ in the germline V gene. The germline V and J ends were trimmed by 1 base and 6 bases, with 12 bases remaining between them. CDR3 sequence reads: CASSLEQVGAGELFF. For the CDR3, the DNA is TGTGCCAGCAGCTTAGAGCAAGTAGGGGCCGGGGAGCTGTTTTTT.

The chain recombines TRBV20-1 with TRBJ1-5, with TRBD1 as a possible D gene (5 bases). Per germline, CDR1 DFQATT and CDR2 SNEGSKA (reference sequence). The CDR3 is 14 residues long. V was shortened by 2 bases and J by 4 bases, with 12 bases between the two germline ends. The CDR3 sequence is CSARMTDDNQPQHF. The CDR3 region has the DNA TGCAGTGCTAGAATGACAGACGATAATCAGCCCCAGCATTTT.

CDR3 sequence (DNA): TGCGCCAGCAGCCAAGAAAGGGGTTTCAGTGGCGAGCAGTACTTC. It specifies CASSQERGFSGEQYF. The chain links TRBV4-3 to TRBJ2-7, with D perhaps TRBD1 (5 bases). The CDR3 is 15 amino acids. Trimming shortened V by 0 bases and J by 6 bases, and 15 bases separated the two germline ends. CDR1 LGHNA and CDR2 YSLEER come from the germline V gene.

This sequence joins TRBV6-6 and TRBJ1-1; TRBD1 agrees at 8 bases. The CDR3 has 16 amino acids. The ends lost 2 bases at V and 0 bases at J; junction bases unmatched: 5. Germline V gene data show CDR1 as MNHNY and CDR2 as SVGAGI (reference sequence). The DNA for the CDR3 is TGTGCCAGCAGTTACCGGACAGGGTCGATGAACACTGAAGCTTTCTTT. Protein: CASSYRTGSMNTEAFF.

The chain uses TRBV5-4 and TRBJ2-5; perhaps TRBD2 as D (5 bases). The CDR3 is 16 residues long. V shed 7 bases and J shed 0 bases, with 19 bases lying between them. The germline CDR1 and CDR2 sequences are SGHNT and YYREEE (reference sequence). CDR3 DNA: TGTGCCAGCCGAATTGCGGGTCATACCAACCAAGAGACCCAGTACTTC. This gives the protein CASRIAGHTNQETQYF.

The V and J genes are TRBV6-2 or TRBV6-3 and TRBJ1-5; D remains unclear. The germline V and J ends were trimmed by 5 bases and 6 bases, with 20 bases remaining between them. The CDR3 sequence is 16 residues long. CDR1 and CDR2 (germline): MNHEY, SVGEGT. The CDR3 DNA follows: TGTGCCAGCAGTCCTTTACTCGACGGGGTGAGTCAGCCCCAGCATTTT. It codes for CASSPLLDGVSQPQHF.

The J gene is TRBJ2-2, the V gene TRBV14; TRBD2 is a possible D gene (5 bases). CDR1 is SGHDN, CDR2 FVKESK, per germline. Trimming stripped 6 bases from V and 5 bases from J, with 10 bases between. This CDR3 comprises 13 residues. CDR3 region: CASRPGGTGELFF. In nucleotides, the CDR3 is TGTGCCAGCAGGCCAGGCGGGACCGGGGAGCTGTTTTTT.

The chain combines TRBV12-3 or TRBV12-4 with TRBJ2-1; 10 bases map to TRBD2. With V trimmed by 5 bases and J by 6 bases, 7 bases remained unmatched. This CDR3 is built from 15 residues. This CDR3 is CASSITSGAGNEQFF. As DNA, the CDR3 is TGTGCCAGCAGTATAACTAGCGGGGCGGGCAATGAGCAGTTCTTC.

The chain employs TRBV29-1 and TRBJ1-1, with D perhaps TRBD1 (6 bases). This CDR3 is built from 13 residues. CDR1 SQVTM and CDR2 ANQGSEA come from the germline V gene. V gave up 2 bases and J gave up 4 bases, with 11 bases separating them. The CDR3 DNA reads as TGCAGCGTTGAACGGGGGGCCGGCACTGAAGCTTTCTTT. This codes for CSVERGAGTEAFF.